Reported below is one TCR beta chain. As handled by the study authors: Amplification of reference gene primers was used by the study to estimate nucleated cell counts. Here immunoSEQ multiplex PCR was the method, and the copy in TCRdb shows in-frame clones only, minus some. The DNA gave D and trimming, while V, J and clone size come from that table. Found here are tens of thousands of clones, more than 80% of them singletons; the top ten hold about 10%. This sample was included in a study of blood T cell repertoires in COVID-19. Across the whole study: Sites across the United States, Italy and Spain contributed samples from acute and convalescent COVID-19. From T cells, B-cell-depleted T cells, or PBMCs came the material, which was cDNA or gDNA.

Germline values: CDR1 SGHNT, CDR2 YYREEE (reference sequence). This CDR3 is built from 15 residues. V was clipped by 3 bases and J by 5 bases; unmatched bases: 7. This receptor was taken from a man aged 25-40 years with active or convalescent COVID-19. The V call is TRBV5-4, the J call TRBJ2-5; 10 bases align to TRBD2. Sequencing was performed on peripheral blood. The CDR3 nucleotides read TGTGCCAGCAGCTGGGGCCCGGGACTAGCGGAGACCCAGTACTTC. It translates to CASSWGPGLAETQYF.